This T cell receptor (beta chain) was identified during a study of response to subunit inactivated influenza vaccine. This clonotype was found a few times. Germline assignment: CDR1 SGHKS and CDR2 YYEKEE (reference sequence). V was trimmed by 3 bases and J by 2 bases, leaving 12 bases between them. CDR3 length equals 14 residues. TCRdb fed the RT-PCR reads into MiXCR, producing one record per CDR3 protein. The data hold 530,000 or so distinct CDR3 sequences, with about 25% observed a single time. V gene TRBV5-5 combines with J gene TRBJ2-7; unclear D gene. The clonotype originates from a man aged 50-60 years who received an inactivated influenza vaccine. Here the sequenced sample was CD4+ T cells sorted from PBMCs, taken roughly 5 days after vaccination. The CDR3 DNA reads TGTGCCAGCAGCTCATACTCGAGTACCTACGAGCAGTACTTC. This sequence encodes CASSSYSSTYEQYF.